Presented here are 29 T cell receptor beta chains from one specimen sequenced in a study of response to subunit inactivated influenza vaccine. TCRdb re-called the RT-PCR reads through MiXCR, storing one row per CDR3 protein. The table lists under 550,000 distinct CDR3 sequences, under 8.5% of them singletons. The sequences come from PBMCs from blood, collected less than 30 months after vaccination. The receptors here all came from a man aged 45 to 75 who received an inactivated influenza vaccine.

This clonotype was detected ten times or more. The chain recombines TRBV5-1 with TRBJ1-4; D is unclear. Per the germline V gene, CDR1 is SGHRS and CDR2 is YFSETQ. The CDR3 is 15 residues long. Trimming stripped 7 bases from V and 0 bases from J, with 13 bases between. The CDR3 region is CASAMRDATNEKLFF. In DNA form, the CDR3 reads TGCGCCAGCGCCATGAGAGATGCAACTAATGAAAAACTGTTTTTT.

This clonotype was recorded a few times. The chain couples TRBV29-1 to TRBJ2-5, with D uncertain. Germline V CDR1 and CDR2: SQVTM, ANQGSEA. V was trimmed by 7 bases and J by 5 bases, leaving 11 bases between them. The CDR3 totals 11 residues. The CDR3 coding sequence is TGCAGCGCGACACCGTCGGAGACCCAGTACTTC. The encoded protein is CSATPSETQYF.

This clonotype was counted only a few times. This rearrangement joins TRBV29-1 to TRBJ1-1; no clear D gene. CDR3 length: 11 residues. V was trimmed by 6 bases and J by 1 base, leaving 6 bases between them. Germline V CDR1 and CDR2: SQVTM, ANQGSEA. The CDR3 DNA follows: TGCAGCGTAGGGAAGAACACTGAAGCTTTCTTT. Amino acid sequence: CSVGKNTEAFF.

This chain uses TRBV28 with TRBJ2-3, with a tentative D call TRBD2 (5 bases). The CDR3 has 13 amino acids. Germline V CDR1 and CDR2: MDHEN, SYDVKM. Trimming took off 5 bases at V and 4 bases at J, with 10 bases between the two ends. The CDR3 DNA reads as TGTGCCAGCAGTCCGGGGAACTCAGATACGCAGTATTTT. Residues: CASSPGNSDTQYF. Complete variable domain (other parts from reference TRBV28 and TRBJ2-3): DVKVTQSSRYLVKRTGEKVFLECVQDMDHENMFWYRQDPGLGLRLIYFSYDVKMKEKGDIPEGYSVSREKKERFSLILESASTNQTSMYLCASSPGNSDTQYFGPGTRLTVL.

The CDR3 spells CASSLGGLGIQYF. The DNA for the CDR3 is TGTGCCAGCAGTTTAGGTGGCTTGGGCATTCAGTACTTC. The chain has TRBV28 and TRBJ2-4, with D uncertain. The CDR3 is made up of 13 amino acids. Trimming stripped 2 bases from V and 9 bases from J, with 11 bases between. CDR1 and CDR2 from the germline V gene are MDHEN and SYDVKM. Variable domain in full (rest from reference TRBV28 and TRBJ2-4): DVKVTQSSRYLVKRTGEKVFLECVQDMDHENMFWYRQDPGLGLRLIYFSYDVKMKEKGDIPEGYSVSREKKERFSLILESASTNQTSMYLCASSLGGLGIQYFGAGTRLSVL.

The CDR3 region is CASSPRGGSSYNSPLHF. The DNA of the CDR3 is TGTGCCAGCAGCCCCAGGGGAGGGAGCTCCTATAATTCACCCCTCCACTTT. The chain is built from TRBV3-1 and TRBJ1-6, with a weak D call TRBD1 (6 bases). The CDR3 sequence is 17 residues long. Germline V gene lookup returns CDR1 LGHDT and CDR2 YNNKEL (reference sequence). Trimming shortened V by 4 bases and J by 0 bases, and 13 bases separated the two germline ends.

This chain links TRBV13 with TRBJ2-2; 8 bases are shared with TRBD2. After removal of 8 bases from V and 7 bases from J, the junction contained 9 bases not matched to a gene. CDR1 is PRHDT and CDR2 is FYEKMQ in the germline V gene (reference sequence). The CDR3 covers 14 residues. CDR3 sequence reads: CASSAGAPGGELFF. The DNA for the CDR3 is TGTGCCAGCTCAGCGGGGGCGCCTGGCGGGGAGCTGTTTTTT.

This clonotype occurred many times. The CDR3 loop is CASSLYGTVHEQYF. The CDR3 coding sequence is TGTGCCAGCAGCTTATACGGGACAGTCCACGAGCAGTACTTC. The rearrangement joins TRBV7-2 to TRBJ2-7; 7 nucleotides match TRBD1. This CDR3 spans 14 amino acids. With 2 bases clipped from V and 5 bases from J, the junction kept 6 bases outside the gene matches. Germline V CDR1 and CDR2: SGHTA, FQGNSA.

This clonotype was counted ten times or more. J is TRBJ2-5 and V is TRBV4-1; D unclear. V was shortened by 0 bases and J by 0 bases, with 5 bases between the two germline ends. Germline V lookup: CDR1 MGHRA, CDR2 YSYEKL. The CDR3 contains 14 residues. For the CDR3, the DNA is TGCGCCAGCAGCCAAGACCTACACCAAGAGACCCAGTACTTC. Its protein product is CASSQDLHQETQYF.

This clonotype was found a few times. The chain uses TRBV7-9 and TRBJ1-1, with a weak D call TRBD1 (5 bases). The length of the CDR3 is 17 residues. Looked up from germline, CDR1 is SEHNR and CDR2 is FQNEAQ (reference sequence). V was clipped by 5 bases and J by 1 base, with 20 bases between them. CDR3 region: CASSPPPSGLPNTEAFF. Written as DNA, the CDR3 is TGTGCCAGCAGCCCCCCCCCGTCGGGACTCCCGAACACTGAAGCTTTCTTT.

The chain links TRBV3-1 to TRBJ1-2; 8 nucleotides line up with TRBD1. The CDR3 sequence is 13 residues long. V trimming: 4 bases; J trimming: 8 bases; junction bases outside the gene matches: 6. CDR1 and CDR2 (germline): LGHDT, YNNKEL (reference sequence). The CDR3 sequence is CASSPQGAQGYTF. For the CDR3, the DNA is TGTGCCAGCAGCCCCCAGGGGGCTCAAGGCTACACCTTC.

This clonotype was counted a few times. The chain employs TRBV20-1 and TRBJ2-1; 8 bases agree with TRBD1. Germline lookup yields CDR1 DFQATT and CDR2 SNEGSKA (reference sequence). V shed 3 bases, J shed 3 bases, and the junction held 7 bases outside the gene matches. The CDR3 runs 15 residues. CDR3 region: CSASPVGTGYNEQFF. DNA for the CDR3: TGCAGTGCTAGCCCCGTTGGGACAGGCTACAATGAGCAGTTCTTC.

The chain recombines TRBV6-1 with TRBJ2-1; 7 nucleotides agree with TRBD2. V lost 4 bases and J lost 3; bases outside the gene matches: 3. This CDR3 region has 14 residues. The V gene's germline CDR1 is MNHNS and CDR2 SASEGT. The CDR3 DNA is TGTGCCAGCAGTGCAGCGGGAAGCTACAATGAGCAGTTCTTC. Its translation is CASSAAGSYNEQFF.

With respect to this clonotype: A much more abundant neighbour one base away suggests this may be a read error. The chain employs TRBV20-1 and TRBJ1-2; possibly TRBD1 for D (6 bases). Germline loops: CDR1 DFQATT, CDR2 SNEGSKA (reference sequence). The CDR3 contains 13 residues. V was trimmed by 6 bases and J by 3 bases, leaving 14 bases between them. This chain's CDR3 is CSAETGFDYGYTF. For the CDR3, the DNA is TGCAGTGCCGAAACAGGGTTTGACTATGGCTACACCTTC.

V is TRBV28 and J is TRBJ2-7; D gene ambiguous. CDR3 length: 13 amino acids. Germline values: CDR1 MDHEN, CDR2 SYDVKM. The V end was cut by 4 bases, the J end by 5 bases, with 12 bases between. The CDR3 is CASSSVGFDEQYF. In DNA, the CDR3 is TGTGCCAGCAGTTCCGTAGGGTTCGACGAGCAGTACTTC.

This clonotype was seen many times. This chain uses TRBV7-8 with TRBJ2-5; possible D gene TRBD1, 5 bases. The V gene's germline CDR1 is SGHVS and CDR2 FQNEAQ. V lost 1 base to trimming and J lost 5 bases, with 11 bases between them. This CDR3 comprises 14 residues. The CDR3 reads CASSLGPGKETQYF. In nucleotides, the CDR3 is TGTGCCAGCAGCTTAGGTCCAGGGAAGGAGACCCAGTACTTC.

This clonotype has a handful of counts. The genes are TRBV10-3 and TRBJ2-6; D is uncertain. The CDR3 consists of 14 residues. The germline V gene encodes CDR1 ENHRY and CDR2 SYGVKD. Trimming stripped 9 bases from V and 0 bases from J, with 9 bases between. The CDR3 sequence is CAIEENSGANVLTF. In DNA form, the CDR3 reads TGTGCCATAGAGGAGAACTCTGGGGCCAACGTCCTGACTTTC.

This clonotype was counted between two and nine times. CDR3 sequence (DNA): TGTGCCAGCAGTCCCTCCTTTGGGACTAGCTATATAGATACGCAGTATTTT. Translating gives CASSPSFGTSYIDTQYF. This sequence joins TRBV12-3 or TRBV12-4 and TRBJ2-3, with TRBD2 matching 9 bases. This CDR3 spans 17 amino acids. Germline trimming cut 5 bases from V and 5 bases from J; bases unmatched to any gene: 14.

The table lists this clonotype with a few counts. The rearrangement uses TRBV6-1 and TRBJ2-7; 7 bases are a match to TRBD1. The CDR3 has 14 residues. Germline V gene lookup returns CDR1 MNHNS and CDR2 SASEGT. V was pared by 6 bases and J by 2 bases, with 7 bases of the junction left unmatched. The CDR3 reads CASRLTGTTYEQYF. In nucleotides, the CDR3 is TGTGCCAGCAGATTGACAGGGACCACCTACGAGCAGTACTTC.

At least ten counts were recorded for this clonotype. V and J are TRBV20-1 and TRBJ1-1, with D uncertain. The CDR3 consists of 12 residues. The germline V gene has CDR1 DFQATT and CDR2 SNEGSKA (reference sequence). Trimming stripped 2 bases from V and 4 bases from J, with 8 bases between. This chain's CDR3 is CSARRRATEAFF. The DNA for the CDR3 is TGCAGTGCTAGAAGGAGGGCCACTGAAGCTTTCTTT.

This clonotype has just a few counts. The chain links TRBV10-3 to TRBJ2-3; D call uncertain. The CDR3 totals 14 residues. The ends were cut back, 4 bases at V and 0 bases at J, with 8 bases in the middle. The germline CDR1 and CDR2 sequences are ENHRY and SYGVKD. In DNA form, the CDR3 reads TGTGCCATCAGTGGGTGGCTCAGCACAGATACGCAGTATTTT. As protein: CAISGWLSTDTQYF.

This clonotype was found a few times. V is TRBV29-1 and J is TRBJ1-1; TRBD1 might be the D (6 bases). Germline lookup yields CDR1 SQVTM and CDR2 ANQGSEA. CDR3 length equals 13 residues. V was shortened by 0 bases and J by 6 bases, with 11 bases between the two germline ends. The CDR3 DNA sequence: TGCAGCGTTGAAGATTTTGAGGGGGCTGAAGCTTTCTTT. This gives the protein CSVEDFEGAEAFF.

This clonotype was seen repeatedly, ten times or more. J is TRBJ2-2 and V is TRBV10-3, with TRBD1 matching 7 bases. V dropped 3 bases and J dropped 0; count of bases not matched to a gene: 1. The germline V gene has CDR1 ENHRY and CDR2 SYGVKD. The CDR3 has 15 amino acids. The CDR3 sequence: CAISEDRANTGELFF. As DNA, the CDR3 is TGTGCCATCAGTGAAGACAGGGCGAACACCGGGGAGCTGTTTTTT.

The table lists this clonotype with many counts. The rearrangement links TRBV29-1 to TRBJ2-3, with D perhaps TRBD2 (6 bases). Looked up from germline, CDR1 is SQVTM and CDR2 is ANQGSEA. The CDR3 has 13 residues. The V and J ends lost 5 bases and 3 bases respectively, with 12 bases between them. CDR3 region: CSVLPAGTDTQYF. The CDR3 DNA is TGCAGCGTTTTGCCGGCGGGGACAGATACGCAGTATTTT.

This clonotype was found many times. The rearrangement uses TRBV6-5 and TRBJ2-1, with unresolved D. V lost 2 bases to trimming and J lost 6 bases, with 17 bases between them. The length of the CDR3 is 16 residues. Germline values: CDR1 MNHEY, CDR2 SVGAGI. CDR3 protein: CASSYGAGFVSNEQFF. Here the CDR3 DNA reads TGTGCCAGCAGTTACGGAGCAGGCTTCGTGTCCAATGAGCAGTTCTTC.

This clonotype showed up just a few times. V is TRBV7-2 and J is TRBJ2-7; D perhaps matches TRBD2 (6 bases). Between the trimmed V and J ends, which lost 1 base and 4 bases, there was a span of 20 bases. CDR1 and CDR2 (germline): SGHTA, FQGNSA. The CDR3 has 17 residues. CDR3 DNA sequence: TGTGCCAGCAGCTTAGGGTTCGGGGGTCTGTCGGGGTACGAGCAGTACTTC. It specifies CASSLGFGGLSGYEQYF.

Here the CDR3 reads CASRTSPGAGDTQYF. The CDR3 DNA follows: TGTGCCAGCAGAACATCGCCGGGGGCAGGCGATACGCAGTATTTT. This sequence joins TRBV6-1 and TRBJ2-3; D may match TRBD1 or TRBD2 (6 bases each). Germline V CDR1 and CDR2: MNHNS, SASEGT. The V end lost 6 bases, the J end lost 6 bases, and 19 bases lay between the germline ends. The CDR3 is made up of 15 amino acids.

In this sample, this clonotype turned up many times. DNA of the CDR3: TGTGCCAGCAGCGGAAGGACAGGGGGTTTGGCCCAGTACTTC. Amino acids: CASSGRTGGLAQYF. V gene TRBV5-8 combines with J gene TRBJ2-5; TRBD1 matches 10 bases. Germline-derived CDR1 and CDR2 are SGHTS and YDEGEE. With 4 bases clipped from V and 9 bases from J, the junction kept 9 bases outside the gene matches. CDR3 length: 14 amino acids.

This clonotype was counted ten times or more. This chain connects TRBV29-1 to TRBJ2-1; TRBD2 matches at 8 bases. Losses at the gene ends were 4 bases for V and 5 bases for J; bases not matched to a gene: 10. The CDR3 loop spans 15 amino acids. Looked up from germline, CDR1 is SQVTM and CDR2 is ANQGSEA. CDR3 residues: CSVVTDGRGDNEQFF. In nucleotides, the CDR3 is TGCAGCGTTGTAACGGACGGGCGGGGGGACAATGAGCAGTTCTTC.